Listed below are T cell receptor beta chains from one sample, sequenced in a study of post-analysis software for immune sequencing data. TCRdb used MiXCR to reprocess the PCR reads, holding one entry per CDR3 protein. Among approximately 250,000 distinct CDR3 sequences, 36% were seen once, and the ten largest hold around 4.7%. The sample was blood. These receptors were obtained from a girl aged 10 to 17 with multiple sclerosis. Both conserved end residues are part of each CDR3. D genes are given only for firm matches. A row's size may be missing; if present it is once, few, many or a size class.

V	D	J	size	CDR3	DNA
TRBV2	NA	TRBJ2-1	many	CASSGRQRDEQFF	TGTGCCAGCAGCGGCCGGCAAAGGGACGAGCAGTTCTTC
TRBV12-3/TRBV12-4	TRBD2	TRBJ2-3	many	CASSRSLAGRTDTQYF	TGTGCCAGCAGCCGAAGTCTAGCGGGGAGAACAGATACGCAGTATTTT
TRBV20-1	TRBD1	TRBJ2-7	NA	CSALGQGTYEQYF	TGCAGTGCCTTGGGACAGGGGACCTACGAGCAGTACTTC
TRBV19	NA	TRBJ2-7	few	CASSPVGGSYEQYF	TGTGCCAGTAGCCCAGTGGGGGGCTCCTACGAGCAGTACTTC
TRBV6-5	TRBD1	TRBJ1-2	many	CASRRDRGVYGYTF	TGTGCCAGCAGACGGGACAGGGGGGTATATGGCTACACCTTC
TRBV4-1	NA	TRBJ2-2	few	CASSQGESGELFF	TGCGCCAGCAGCCAAGGAGAATCCGGGGAGCTGTTTTTT
TRBV7-2	TRBD1	TRBJ2-7	NA	CASSRVGTGGGGYEQYF	TGTGCCAGCAGCCGGGTGGGGACAGGGGGCGGAGGGTACGAGCAGTACTTC
TRBV7-9	NA	TRBJ1-2	NA	CASSFGASNYGYTF	TGTGCCAGCAGCTTTGGGGCCAGCAACTATGGCTACACCTTC
TRBV27	TRBD2	TRBJ2-5	once	CASSTSGRAQETQYF	TGTGCCAGCAGTACTAGCGGGAGGGCCCAAGAGACCCAGTACTTC
TRBV29-1	TRBD1	TRBJ1-5	many	CSTGGSGQPQHF	TGCAGTACAGGGGGCTCGGGTCAGCCCCAGCATTTT
TRBV29-1	NA	TRBJ1-2	many	CSVDGEYGYTF	TGCAGCGTCGACGGGGAGTATGGCTACACCTTC
TRBV7-2	NA	TRBJ2-1	many	CASSRNPTSQSQYEQFF	TGTGCCAGCAGCCGAAACCCGACCTCCCAATCCCAATACGAGCAGTTCTTC
TRBV6-5	TRBD1	TRBJ2-6	many	CASSYSGDRGYKGANVLTF	TGTGCCAGCAGTTACTCAGGGGACAGGGGGTATAAAGGGGCCAACGTCCTGACTTTC